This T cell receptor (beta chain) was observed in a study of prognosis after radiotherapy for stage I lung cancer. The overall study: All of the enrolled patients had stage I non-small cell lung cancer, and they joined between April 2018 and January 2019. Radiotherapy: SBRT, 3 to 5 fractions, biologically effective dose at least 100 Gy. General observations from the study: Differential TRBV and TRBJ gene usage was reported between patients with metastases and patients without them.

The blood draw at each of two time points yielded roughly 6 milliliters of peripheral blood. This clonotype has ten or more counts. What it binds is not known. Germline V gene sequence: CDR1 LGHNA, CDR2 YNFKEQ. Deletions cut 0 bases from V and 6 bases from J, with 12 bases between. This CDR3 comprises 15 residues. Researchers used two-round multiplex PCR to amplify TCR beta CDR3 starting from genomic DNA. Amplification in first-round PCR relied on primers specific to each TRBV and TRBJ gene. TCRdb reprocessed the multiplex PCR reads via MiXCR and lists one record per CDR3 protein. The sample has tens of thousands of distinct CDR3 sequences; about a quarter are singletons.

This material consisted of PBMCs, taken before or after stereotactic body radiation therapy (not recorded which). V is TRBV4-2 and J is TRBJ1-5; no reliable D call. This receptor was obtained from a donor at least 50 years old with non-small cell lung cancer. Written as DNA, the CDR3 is TGTGCCAGCAGCCAAGATAAGGGCCAAGGTCAGCCCCAGCATTTT. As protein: CASSQDKGQGQPQHF.